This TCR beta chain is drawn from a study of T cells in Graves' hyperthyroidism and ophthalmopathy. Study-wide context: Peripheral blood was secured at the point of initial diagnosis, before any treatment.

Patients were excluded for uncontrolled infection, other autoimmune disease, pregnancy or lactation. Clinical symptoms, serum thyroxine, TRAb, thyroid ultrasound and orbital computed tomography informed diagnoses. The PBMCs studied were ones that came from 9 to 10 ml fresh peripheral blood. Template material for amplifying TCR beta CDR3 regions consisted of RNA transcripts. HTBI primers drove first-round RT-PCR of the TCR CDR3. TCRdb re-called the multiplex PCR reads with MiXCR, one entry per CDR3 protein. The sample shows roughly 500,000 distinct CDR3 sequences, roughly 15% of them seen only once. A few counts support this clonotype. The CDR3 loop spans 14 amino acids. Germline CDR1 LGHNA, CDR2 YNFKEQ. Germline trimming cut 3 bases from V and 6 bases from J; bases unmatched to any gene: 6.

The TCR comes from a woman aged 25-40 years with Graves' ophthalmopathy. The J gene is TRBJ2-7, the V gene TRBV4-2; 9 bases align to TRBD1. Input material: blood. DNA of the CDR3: TGTGCCAGCAGCCAGGCTACAGGGGGCGGCGAGCAGTACTTC. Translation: CASSQATGGGEQYF.